The 30 T cell receptor beta chains given below trace back to one sample, sequenced in a study of molecular identifiers for immune sequencing clone quantification. TCRdb re-called the PCR reads with MiXCR, one entry per CDR3 protein. This sample has roughly 90,000 distinct CDR3 sequences, with over 15% found just once. The sequencing input was naive CD8+ T cells from blood, with Jurkat cell RNA spiked in. Stated subset: FACS-sorted CD8+CD4-CCR7+CD45RA+ naive T cells. Receptors originate from a human donor in good health. Some libraries in this study had Jurkat cell RNA spiked in.

Worth noting for this clonotype: Since a much larger clone is just one base distant, this may be a read error. The genes are TRBV4-3 and TRBJ2-1, with 10 bases fitting TRBD2. From germline, CDR1 is LGHNA and CDR2 YSLEER. The length of the CDR3 is 15 residues. CDR3 loop: CASSPPGLAIQERFF. The CDR3 coding sequence is TGCGCCAGCAGCCCCCCGGGACTAGCGATTCAGGAGCGGTTCTTC.

Notes on this clonotype: Given a much more abundant clone one base away, this may be a read error. The CDR3 sequence: CASSLWGQETQHF. CDR3 nucleotide sequence: TGTGCCAGCAGCTTATGGGGGCAAGAGACCCAGCACTTC. This chain connects TRBV7-8 to TRBJ2-5, with D tentatively TRBD1 (6 bases). The CDR3 spans 13 residues. CDR1 and CDR2 (germline): SGHVS, FQNEAQ.

This clonotype was recorded many times. The chain is built from TRBV7-9 and TRBJ2-7; D remains unclear. The CDR3 totals 14 residues. Between the trimmed V and J ends, which lost 4 bases and 6 bases, there was a span of 16 bases. The germline V gene has CDR1 SEHNR and CDR2 FQNEAQ (reference sequence). The CDR3 DNA sequence: TGTGCCAGCAGCTCCGACACCGCCGGGTCCGAGCAGTACTTC. Amino acid sequence: CASSSDTAGSEQYF.

The chain links TRBV7-9 to TRBJ2-3, with D possibly matching TRBD2 (5 bases). This CDR3 has 16 amino acids. V was trimmed by 1 base and J by 0 bases, leaving 11 bases between them. Germline V CDR1 and CDR2: SEHNR, FQNEAQ (reference sequence). DNA of the CDR3: TGTGCCAGCAGCTTAGGCGTAAGGACTAGCACAGATACGCAGTATTTT. Translation: CASSLGVRTSTDTQYF.

At least ten counts were recorded for this clonotype. The chain employs TRBV7-6 and TRBJ1-4; D is unclear. Between the trimmed V and J ends, which lost 2 bases and 6 bases, there was a span of 13 bases. This CDR3 has 15 residues. Germline values: CDR1 SGHVS, CDR2 FNYEAQ. The CDR3 sequence is CASSLYPGRDEKLFF. The CDR3 DNA is TGTGCCAGCAGCTTATATCCGGGTCGGGATGAAAAACTGTTTTTT.

At least ten counts were recorded for this clonotype. This chain uses TRBV9 with TRBJ1-6; possible D gene TRBD1, 6 bases. The ends were cut back, 3 bases at V and 11 bases at J, with 9 bases in the middle. CDR3 length: 12 residues. Germline assignment: CDR1 SGDLS and CDR2 YYNGEE. As DNA, the CDR3 is TGTGCCAGCAGCGAGGGGGGACCACCCCTCCACTTT. Residues: CASSEGGPPLHF.

This clonotype was seen ten or more times. V gene TRBV29-1 combines with J gene TRBJ2-3, with 13 bases that match TRBD2. CDR1 is SQVTM, CDR2 ANQGSEA, per germline. The V segment lost 1 base and the J segment 3 bases; nucleotides outside the gene matches: 1. This CDR3 has 15 residues. CDR3 in amino acids: CSVEGTSGGTDTQYF. CDR3 coding DNA: TGCAGCGTTGAAGGGACTAGCGGGGGAACAGATACGCAGTATTTT.

There are many counts of this clonotype. V and J are TRBV13 and TRBJ2-3, with 12 bases matching TRBD2. CDR1 and CDR2 from the germline V gene are PRHDT and FYEKMQ (reference sequence). This CDR3 has 15 residues. After removal of 0 bases from V and 6 bases from J, the junction contained 1 base not matched to a gene. The CDR3 sequence: CASSLGLAGGDTQYF. Written as DNA, the CDR3 is TGTGCCAGCAGCTTAGGACTAGCGGGGGGCGATACGCAGTATTTT.

This clonotype appeared many times. V gene TRBV24-1 combines with J gene TRBJ2-4, with D uncertain. Germline assignment: CDR1 KGHDR and CDR2 SFDVKD. V was trimmed by 0 bases and J by 8 bases, leaving 1 base between them. The CDR3 has 11 residues. CDR3 sequence (DNA): TGTGCCACCAGTGATTTGGACATTCAGTACTTC. It codes for CATSDLDIQYF.

This clonotype was seen repeatedly, ten times or more. The chain links TRBV6-1 to TRBJ1-5; D is ambiguous. The germline V gene has CDR1 MNHNS and CDR2 SASEGT. The CDR3 is made up of 15 amino acids. V lost 1 base and J 6 bases, leaving 13 bases between the germline ends. DNA for the CDR3: TGTGCCAGCAGTGAAGAAGGTTTTTTCAGTCAGCCCCAGCATTTT. Amino acids: CASSEEGFFSQPQHF.

Of note for this clonotype: Compared with germline, one end of the junction differs, possibly owing to a read error. The CDR3 nucleotides read TGTGCCAGCGGCGTGGGGGTGAGCACTGAAGCTTTCTTT. Translated: CASGVGVSTEAFF. V is TRBV9 and J is TRBJ1-1; D might be TRBD1 (5 bases). In germline, CDR1 is SGDLS, CDR2 YYNGEE. This CDR3 has 13 amino acids.

There are many counts of this clonotype. The gene calls are TRBV18 and TRBJ2-3; D is ambiguous. Germline V CDR1 and CDR2: KGHSH, LQKENI. CDR3 size: 13 residues. V was shortened by 6 bases and J by 2 bases, with 9 bases between the two germline ends. CDR3 nucleotide sequence: TGTGCCAGCTCCATCCCCCCCACAGATACGCAGTATTTT. Protein: CASSIPPTDTQYF.

In regard to this clonotype: A read error may explain this, as a much larger clone is one base away. The genes are TRBV9 and TRBJ1-1; 7 bases are a match to TRBD1. Germline CDR1 SGDLS, CDR2 YYNGEE. The V and J ends lost 4 bases and 6 bases, in that order; junction bases with no gene match: 12. This CDR3 region has 15 residues. CDR3 protein: CASSPVGDSNAEAFF. As DNA, the CDR3 is TGTGCCAGCAGCCCAGTGGGGGACAGTAACGCTGAAGCTTTCTTT.

This clonotype was found many times. The rearrangement uses TRBV11-2 and TRBJ2-1; maybe TRBD2 (5 bases). CDR3 length: 17 residues. Deletions cut 5 bases from V and 3 bases from J, with 20 bases between. The germline V gene encodes CDR1 SGHAT and CDR2 FQNNGV. The CDR3, as DNA: TGTGCCAGCAGCCTGGATCCGGGGAACAACTACTACAATGAGCAGTTCTTC. The encoded protein is CASSLDPGNNYYNEQFF.

This clonotype was seen ten or more times. The genes are TRBV7-9 and TRBJ2-3; D may be TRBD2 (6 bases). The CDR3 is 16 residues long. Trimming left V 1 base short and J 0 bases short, with 11 bases between. Looked up from germline, CDR1 is SEHNR and CDR2 is FQNEAQ (reference sequence). CDR3 in amino acids: CASSLGLATSTDTQYF. The CDR3 DNA sequence: TGTGCCAGCAGCTTAGGCCTAGCGACTAGCACAGATACGCAGTATTTT.

This clonotype occurred many times. The chain has TRBV12-3 or TRBV12-4 and TRBJ1-5; 7 bases are shared with TRBD1. The V and J ends lost 3 bases and 2 bases, in that order; junction bases with no gene match: 7. The CDR3 is made up of 16 amino acids. CDR3 coding DNA: TGTGCCAGCAGTTTTTTCCCCAGGGGGGGCAATCAGCCCCAGCATTTT. It specifies CASSFFPRGGNQPQHF.

About this clonotype itself: This clone may be a read error of a much larger clone one base away. This chain links TRBV6-2 or TRBV6-3 with TRBJ2-1, with unresolved D. Trimming removed 7 bases from V and 12 bases from J, with 16 bases in between. This CDR3 comprises 12 residues. Germline values: CDR1 MNHEY, CDR2 SVGEGT. CDR3 sequence: CASTLNEVGQFF. CDR3 nucleotides: TGTGCCAGCACCCTAAACGAGGTTGGGCAGTTCTTC.

There are many counts of this clonotype. V gene TRBV11-2 combines with J gene TRBJ2-1; D gene uncertain. Germline V CDR1 and CDR2: SGHAT, FQNNGV. CDR3 size: 14 residues. V shed 4 bases and J shed 0 bases, with 7 bases lying between them. The CDR3 protein is CASSSHGSYNEQFF. The CDR3 nucleotides are TGTGCCAGCAGCTCCCATGGCTCCTACAATGAGCAGTTCTTC.

This clonotype was picked up a small number of times. The CDR3 sequence is CASRSGQLDEQYF. CDR3 coding DNA: TGTGCCAGCAGAAGCGGACAGCTGGACGAGCAGTACTTC. The chain recombines TRBV6-2 or TRBV6-3 with TRBJ2-7; TRBD1 is a possible D gene (6 bases). Germline assignment: CDR1 MNHEY and CDR2 SVGEGT. Trimming left V 6 bases short and J 5 bases short, with 14 bases between. The CDR3 runs to 13 residues.

This clonotype was observed many times. The CDR3 nucleotides are TGTGCCAGCACCCCGGGACAGGGTGACCCTGAGCAGTTCTTC. It encodes CASTPGQGDPEQFF. The chain is built from TRBV2 and TRBJ2-1; 9 bases fit TRBD1. Germline CDR1 SNHLY, CDR2 FYNNEI. Trimming at V came to 7 bases and at J to 9 bases, leaving 10 bases not matched to a gene. The CDR3 length is 14 residues.

This clonotype was seen ten or more times. This chain connects TRBV6-1 to TRBJ2-7, with 9 bases lining up with TRBD2. The CDR3 is 17 residues long. The trim removed 1 base at V and 1 base at J, leaving 8 bases unmatched. Germline-derived CDR1 and CDR2 are MNHNS and SASEGT. CDR3 nucleotide sequence: TGTGCCAGCAGTGAAGGCCCGACTAGCGGACTTTCCTACGAGCAGTACTTC. This encodes CASSEGPTSGLSYEQYF.

This clonotype was counted at least ten times. The J gene is TRBJ2-7, the V gene TRBV10-3; 7 bases match TRBD2. V was pared by 0 bases and J by 7 bases, with 12 bases of the junction left unmatched. CDR3 size: 16 residues. The germline V gene encodes CDR1 ENHRY and CDR2 SYGVKD. Here the CDR3 DNA reads TGTGCCATCAGTGAGTCGGGACTACCCATACCTAATGAGCAGTACTTC. It translates to CAISESGLPIPNEQYF.

Ten or more counts support this clonotype. The chain is built from TRBV13 and TRBJ2-5; D is ambiguous. This CDR3 contains 14 residues. Germline CDR1 is PRHDT and CDR2 is FYEKMQ (reference sequence). With 2 bases removed from V and 1 base from J, the gap between germline ends came to 8 bases. CDR3 coding DNA: TGTGCCAGCAGCTTAAGGTCCGGCCAAGAGACCCAGTACTTC. It encodes CASSLRSGQETQYF.

At least ten counts were recorded for this clonotype. The chain employs TRBV7-9 and TRBJ2-1; 9 bases agree with TRBD2. There are 14 residues in the CDR3. CDR1 and CDR2 from the germline V gene are SEHNR and FQNEAQ (reference sequence). With V trimmed by 4 bases and J by 5 bases, 3 bases remained unmatched. CDR3 sequence reads: CASSSSGADNEQFF. The CDR3 DNA reads as TGTGCCAGCAGCTCTAGCGGGGCGGACAATGAGCAGTTCTTC.

This clonotype was seen at least ten times. The chain employs TRBV7-2 and TRBJ2-7, with 11 bases fitting TRBD2. CDR1 and CDR2 from the germline V gene are SGHTA and FQGNSA. The J segment lost 2 bases and the V segment lost 5 bases, leaving 5 bases of the junction unmatched. This CDR3 spans 15 amino acids. CDR3 coding DNA: TGTGCCAGCAGCCCAACACTAGCGGGGGCCTACGAGCAGTACTTC. Its translation: CASSPTLAGAYEQYF.

This clonotype counts as medium-sized. The chain couples TRBV30 to TRBJ2-7; the match to TRBD2 covers 7 bases. V lost 6 bases to trimming and J lost 1 base; unmatched junction nucleotides: 9. CDR3 length equals 14 residues. Per germline, CDR1 GTSNPN and CDR2 SVGIG (reference sequence). The CDR3 loop reads CACCGAGDSYEQYF. The DNA of the CDR3 is TGTGCCTGTTGCGGGGCGGGAGATTCCTACGAGCAGTACTTC.

V and J are TRBV19 and TRBJ1-5; D gene ambiguous. The CDR3 has 13 residues. V was clipped by 5 bases and J by 7 bases, with 12 bases between them. The V gene's germline CDR1 is LNHDA and CDR2 SQIVND (reference sequence). CDR3 in amino acids: CASSLGSYQPQHF. CDR3 DNA: TGTGCCAGTAGTCTTGGATCATACCAGCCCCAGCATTTT.

There are many counts of this clonotype. This chain uses TRBV9 with TRBJ1-1, with D perhaps matching TRBD1 (5 bases). The CDR3 loop spans 14 amino acids. V was shortened by 0 bases and J by 0 bases, with 6 bases between the two germline ends. The germline CDR1 and CDR2 sequences are SGDLS and YYNGEE. For the CDR3, the DNA is TGTGCCAGCAGCGTAGGGGGGGTGAACACTGAAGCTTTCTTT. This encodes CASSVGGVNTEAFF. The full variable domain, completed using reference TRBV9 and TRBJ1-1, is DSGVTQTPKHLITATGQRVTLRCSPRSGDLSVYWYQQSLDQGLQFLIQYYNGEERAKGNILERFSAQQFPDLHSELNLSSLELGDSALYFCASSVGGVNTEAFFGQGTRLTVV.

This clonotype was counted only a few times. V and J are TRBV19 and TRBJ1-5, with D unclear. The CDR3 is 13 amino acids. Germline CDR1 is LNHDA and CDR2 is SQIVND (reference sequence). With 9 bases removed from V and 3 bases from J, the gap between germline ends came to 12 bases. CDR3 residues: CASTVGFNQPQHF. The CDR3 coding sequence is TGTGCCAGCACGGTGGGTTTCAATCAGCCCCAGCATTTT.

Many counts were recorded for this clonotype. The gene calls are TRBV30 and TRBJ2-2, with D perhaps matching TRBD1 or TRBD2 (6 bases each). Germline CDR1 reads GTSNPN; CDR2 reads SVGIG (reference sequence). V was trimmed by 0 bases and J by 6 bases, leaving 20 bases between them. This CDR3 spans 17 amino acids. This CDR3 is CAWSVLRGEPPAGELFF. The CDR3 region has the DNA TGTGCCTGGAGTGTTCTTAGGGGGGAGCCACCTGCCGGGGAGCTGTTTTTT.